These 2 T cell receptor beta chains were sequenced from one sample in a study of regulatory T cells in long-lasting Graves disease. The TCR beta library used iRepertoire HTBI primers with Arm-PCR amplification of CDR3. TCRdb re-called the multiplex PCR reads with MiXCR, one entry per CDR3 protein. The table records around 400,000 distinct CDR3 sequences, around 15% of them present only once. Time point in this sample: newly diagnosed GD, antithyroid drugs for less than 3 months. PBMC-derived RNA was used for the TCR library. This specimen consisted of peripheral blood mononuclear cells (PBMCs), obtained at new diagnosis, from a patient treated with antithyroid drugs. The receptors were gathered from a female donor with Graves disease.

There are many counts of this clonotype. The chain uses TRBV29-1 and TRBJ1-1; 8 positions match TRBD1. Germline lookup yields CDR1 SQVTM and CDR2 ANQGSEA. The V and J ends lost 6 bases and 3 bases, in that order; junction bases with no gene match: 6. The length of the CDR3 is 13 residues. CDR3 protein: CSVSDRADTEAFF. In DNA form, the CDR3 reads TGCAGCGTCTCGGACAGGGCGGACACTGAAGCTTTCTTT.

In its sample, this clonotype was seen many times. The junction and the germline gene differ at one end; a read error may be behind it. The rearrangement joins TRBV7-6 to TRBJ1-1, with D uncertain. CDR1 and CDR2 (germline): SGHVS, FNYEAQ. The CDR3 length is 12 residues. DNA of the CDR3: TGTGCCGGCAGCTTAACGGGTACTGAAGCTTTCTTT. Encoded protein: CAGSLTGTEAFF.